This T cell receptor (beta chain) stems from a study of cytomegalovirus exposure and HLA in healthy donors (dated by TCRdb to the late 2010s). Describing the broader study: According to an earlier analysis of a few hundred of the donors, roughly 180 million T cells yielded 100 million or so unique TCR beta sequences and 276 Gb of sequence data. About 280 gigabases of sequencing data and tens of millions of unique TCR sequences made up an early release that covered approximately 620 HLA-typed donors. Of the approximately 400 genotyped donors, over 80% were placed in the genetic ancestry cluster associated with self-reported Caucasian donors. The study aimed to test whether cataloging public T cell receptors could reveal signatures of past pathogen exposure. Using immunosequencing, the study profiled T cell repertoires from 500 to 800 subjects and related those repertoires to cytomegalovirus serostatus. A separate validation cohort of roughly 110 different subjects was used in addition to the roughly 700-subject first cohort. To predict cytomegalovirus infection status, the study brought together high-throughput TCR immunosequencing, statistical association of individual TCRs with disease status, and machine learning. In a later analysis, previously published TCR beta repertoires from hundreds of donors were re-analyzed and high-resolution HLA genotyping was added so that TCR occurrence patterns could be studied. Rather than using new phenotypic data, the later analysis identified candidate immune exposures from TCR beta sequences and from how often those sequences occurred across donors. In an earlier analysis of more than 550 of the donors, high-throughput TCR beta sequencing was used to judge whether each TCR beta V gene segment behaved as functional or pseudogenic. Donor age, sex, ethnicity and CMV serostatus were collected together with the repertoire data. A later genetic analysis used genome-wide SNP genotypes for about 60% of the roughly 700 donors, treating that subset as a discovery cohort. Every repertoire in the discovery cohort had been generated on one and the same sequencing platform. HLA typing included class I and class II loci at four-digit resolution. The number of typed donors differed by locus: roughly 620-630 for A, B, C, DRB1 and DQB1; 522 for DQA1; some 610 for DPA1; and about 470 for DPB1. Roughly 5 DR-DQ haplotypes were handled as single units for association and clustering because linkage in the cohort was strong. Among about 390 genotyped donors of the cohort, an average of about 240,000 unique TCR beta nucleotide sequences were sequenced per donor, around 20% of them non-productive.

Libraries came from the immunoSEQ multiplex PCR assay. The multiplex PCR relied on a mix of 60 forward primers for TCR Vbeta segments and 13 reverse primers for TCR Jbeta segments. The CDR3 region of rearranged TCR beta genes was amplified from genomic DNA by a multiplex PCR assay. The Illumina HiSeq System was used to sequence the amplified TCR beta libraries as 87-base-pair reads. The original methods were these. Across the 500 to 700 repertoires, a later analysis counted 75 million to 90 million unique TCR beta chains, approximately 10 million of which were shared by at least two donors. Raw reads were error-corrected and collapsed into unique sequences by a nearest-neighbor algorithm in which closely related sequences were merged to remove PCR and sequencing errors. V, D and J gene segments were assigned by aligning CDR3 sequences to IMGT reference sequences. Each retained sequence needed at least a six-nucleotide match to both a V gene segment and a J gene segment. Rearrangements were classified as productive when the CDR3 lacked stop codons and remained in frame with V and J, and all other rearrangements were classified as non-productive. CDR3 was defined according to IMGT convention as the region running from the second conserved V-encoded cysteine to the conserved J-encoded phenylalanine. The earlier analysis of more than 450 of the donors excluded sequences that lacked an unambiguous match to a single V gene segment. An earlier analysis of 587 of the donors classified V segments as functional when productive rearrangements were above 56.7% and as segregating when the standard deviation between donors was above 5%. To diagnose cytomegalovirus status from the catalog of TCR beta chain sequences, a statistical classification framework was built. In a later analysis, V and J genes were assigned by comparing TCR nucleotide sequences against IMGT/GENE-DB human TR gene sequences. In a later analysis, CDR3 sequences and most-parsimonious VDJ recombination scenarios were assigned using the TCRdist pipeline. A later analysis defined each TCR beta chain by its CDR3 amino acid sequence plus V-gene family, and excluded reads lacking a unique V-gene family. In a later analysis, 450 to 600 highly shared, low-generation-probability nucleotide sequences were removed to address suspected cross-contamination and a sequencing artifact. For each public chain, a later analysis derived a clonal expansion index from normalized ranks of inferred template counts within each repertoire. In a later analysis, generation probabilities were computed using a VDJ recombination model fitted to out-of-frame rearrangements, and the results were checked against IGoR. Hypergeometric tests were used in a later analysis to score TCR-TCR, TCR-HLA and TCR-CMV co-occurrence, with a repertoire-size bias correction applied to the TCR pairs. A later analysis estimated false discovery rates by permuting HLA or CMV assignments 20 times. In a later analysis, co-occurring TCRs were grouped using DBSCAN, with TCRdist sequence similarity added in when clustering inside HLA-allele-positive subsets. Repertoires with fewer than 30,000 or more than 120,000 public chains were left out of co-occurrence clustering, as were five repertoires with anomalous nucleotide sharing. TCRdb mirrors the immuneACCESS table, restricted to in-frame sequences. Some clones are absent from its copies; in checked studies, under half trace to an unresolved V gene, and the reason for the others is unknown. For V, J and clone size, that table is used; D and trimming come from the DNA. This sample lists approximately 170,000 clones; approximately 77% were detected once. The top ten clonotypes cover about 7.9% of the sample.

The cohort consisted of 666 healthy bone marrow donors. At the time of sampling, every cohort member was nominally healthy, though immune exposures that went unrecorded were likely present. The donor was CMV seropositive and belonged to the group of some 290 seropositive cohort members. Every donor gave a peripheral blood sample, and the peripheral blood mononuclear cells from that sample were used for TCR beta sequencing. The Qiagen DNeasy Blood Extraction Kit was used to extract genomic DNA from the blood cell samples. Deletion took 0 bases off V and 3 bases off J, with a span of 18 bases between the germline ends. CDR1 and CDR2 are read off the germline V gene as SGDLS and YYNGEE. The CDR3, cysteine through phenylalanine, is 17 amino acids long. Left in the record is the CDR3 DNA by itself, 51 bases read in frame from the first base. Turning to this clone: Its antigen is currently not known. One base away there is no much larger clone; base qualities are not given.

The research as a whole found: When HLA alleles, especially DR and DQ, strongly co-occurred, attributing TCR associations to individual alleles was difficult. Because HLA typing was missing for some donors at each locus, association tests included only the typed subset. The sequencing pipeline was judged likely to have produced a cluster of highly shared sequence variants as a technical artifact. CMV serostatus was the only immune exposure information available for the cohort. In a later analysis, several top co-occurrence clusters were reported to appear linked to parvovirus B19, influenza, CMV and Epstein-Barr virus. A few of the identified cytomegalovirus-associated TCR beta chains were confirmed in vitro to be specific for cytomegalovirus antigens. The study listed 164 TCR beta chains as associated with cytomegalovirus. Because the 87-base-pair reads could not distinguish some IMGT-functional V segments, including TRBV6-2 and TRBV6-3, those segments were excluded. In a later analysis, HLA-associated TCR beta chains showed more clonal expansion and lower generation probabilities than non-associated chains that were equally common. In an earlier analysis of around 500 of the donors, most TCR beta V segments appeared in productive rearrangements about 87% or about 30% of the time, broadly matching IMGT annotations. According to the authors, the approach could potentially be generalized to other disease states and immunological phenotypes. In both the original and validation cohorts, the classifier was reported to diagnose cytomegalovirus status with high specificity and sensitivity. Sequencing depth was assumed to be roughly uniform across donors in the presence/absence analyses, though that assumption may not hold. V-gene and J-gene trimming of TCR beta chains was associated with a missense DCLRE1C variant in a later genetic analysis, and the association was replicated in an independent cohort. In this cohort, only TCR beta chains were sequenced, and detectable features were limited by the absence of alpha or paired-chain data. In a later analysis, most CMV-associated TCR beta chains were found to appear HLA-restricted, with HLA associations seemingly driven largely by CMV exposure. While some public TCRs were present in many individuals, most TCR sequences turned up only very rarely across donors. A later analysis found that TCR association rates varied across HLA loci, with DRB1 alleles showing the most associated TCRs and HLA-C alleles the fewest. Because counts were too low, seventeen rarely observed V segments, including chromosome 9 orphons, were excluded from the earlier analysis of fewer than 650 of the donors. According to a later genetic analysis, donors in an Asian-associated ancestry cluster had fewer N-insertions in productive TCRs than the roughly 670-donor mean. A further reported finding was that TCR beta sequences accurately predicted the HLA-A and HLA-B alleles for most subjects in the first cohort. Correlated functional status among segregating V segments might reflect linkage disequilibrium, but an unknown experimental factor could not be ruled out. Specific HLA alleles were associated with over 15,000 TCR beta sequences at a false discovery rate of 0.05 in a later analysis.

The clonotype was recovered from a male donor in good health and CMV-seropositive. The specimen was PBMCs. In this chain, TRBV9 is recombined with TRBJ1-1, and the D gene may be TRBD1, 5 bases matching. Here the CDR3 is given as CASSVGGPWGEDTEAFF. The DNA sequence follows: TGTGCCAGCAGCGTAGGTGGCCCCTGGGGGGAAGACACTGAAGCTTTCTTT.